The present T cell receptor beta chain was sequenced within a study of spatial heterogeneity in lung cancer (dated by TCRdb to about 2019). Some background on the complete study: The donors were some 76 patients from the lung TRACERx cohort who had early-stage, untreated non-small cell lung cancer. Beta-chain transcripts were consistently detected in greater numbers than alpha-chain transcripts, which likely reflects a higher abundance of beta-chain transcripts. The study quantitatively compared TCR alpha and beta repertoires across multiple tumor regions, matched nontumor lung and blood in non-small cell lung cancer. In the raw uncorrected reads, each unique combination of TCR and UMI appeared more than ten times on average. Nonsynonymous mutation counts, determined by whole-exome sequencing of tumor tissue, were related to TCR repertoire features. At surgery, roughly 220 tumor regions, around 68 matched nontumor lung samples and about 56 PBMC samples were TCR-sequenced for both alpha and beta chains. Follow-up PBMC samples were sequenced whenever available, and the median time to follow-up was roughly 2 years after resection. Overall study outcomes, separate from this receptor: Confirming at a functional level the hypothesis that regional TCRs recognize regional mutations was considered to require additional single-cell paired TCR alpha and beta sequencing. Ubiquitous expanded tumor TCRs were found in blood more often at tumor resection than at routine follow-up. Only approximately 13 patients were included in comparisons of baseline and follow-up blood repertoires.

Taken from cysteine to phenylalanine, the CDR3 has 16 residues. Of all the DNA, just the CDR3 is kept, 48 bases in frame from base 1. Taken from the germline V gene (reference sequence), the CDR1 and CDR2 loops are DFQATT and SNEGSKA. Trimming takes 5 bases from V and 0 bases from J, and the germline ends sit 17 bases apart. Explained via the paper, the time point label denotes: blood at routine non-recurrence follow-up after resection. Whole RNA extracted from tumor and nontumor lung tissue, or from cryopreserved PBMC samples, was used for TCR sequencing without cell sorting. A patient was chosen for TCR sequencing only when enough RNA was available from at least two tumor regions. The library was obtained by 5' RACE. Reads for this sample came from a NextSeq 500. The TCR library protocol attached a unique molecular identifier to each TCR cDNA molecule to allow correction of PCR and sequencing errors. The source study handled its data this way. TCR identification, UMI-based error correction and CDR3 extraction were performed with Decombinator tools. TCRs above a frequency of 2 per 1,000, corresponding to the top 1% of the tumor frequency distribution, were defined as expanded. Renyi diversity was calculated using the R vegan package after each repertoire was subsampled 100 times to 5,000 TCRs. To build CDR3 similarity networks, amino acid triplet string-kernel similarity was used, and CDR3s were connected when their pairwise similarity was above 0.82. The public reads were reanalyzed by TCRdb: fastp trimming at Q25, MiXCR alignment, in-frame beta chains only. Identical CDR3 protein sequences are pooled into one entry, listed with their most common genes and DNA. Here the V and J calls rest on TCRdb's processing, not on the authors' analysis. In this sample the table shows tens of thousands of distinct CDR3 sequences, less than 11% of which occur a single time. The ten largest clonotypes hold roughly 30% of the sample.

Notes on this clonotype: Its target antigen remains unknown. Base-call qualities are not available, and no considerably larger clone is one nucleotide away.

This chain joins TRBV20-1 to TRBJ1-5; the D segment cannot be called with confidence. The receptor comes from a female donor with early-stage non-small cell lung cancer. The sequencing used PBMCs, collected at follow-up. The DNA sequence follows: TGCAGTGCTGGAAGAGGTGTGACTCATAGCAATCAGCCCCAGCATTTT. The encoded protein is CSAGRGVTHSNQPQHF.